A selection of T cell receptor beta chains follows, all from one sample in a study of T cell responses to AZD1222 COVID-19 vaccine. The protocol was immunoSEQ multiplex PCR, while the TCRdb copy is restricted to in-frame clones and leaves out a portion. Counted here are 85,000 to 90,000 clones, about 93% occurring once; the ten biggest clones make up 4% to 6%. The input for sequencing was peripheral blood, taken on day 0 of MenACWY control vaccination. These receptors all come from an adult in good health. CDR3s include the opening cysteine and the closing phenylalanine or tryptophan. D genes are given only for firm matches. The listing skips clone size in some rows; elsewhere it reads once, few, many or a size class.

clone_size: .; cdr3_length: 14; v_call: TRBV10-2; j_call: TRBJ2-7; d_call: .; cdr3_nt: TGCGCCAGCAGTTCCGACAGGACCTCCTACGAGCAGTACTTC; cdr3_aa: CASSSDRTSYEQYF
clone_size: .; cdr3_length: 16; v_call: TRBV7-2; j_call: TRBJ2-3; d_call: .; cdr3_nt: TGTGCCAGCAGCTTAGAGGGGGGCCAGGGCACAGATACGCAGTATTTT; cdr3_aa: CASSLEGGQGTDTQYF
clone_size: .; cdr3_length: 13; v_call: TRBV29-1; j_call: TRBJ1-1; d_call: .; cdr3_nt: TGCAGCGCCTCGGTAGCAAGTACCACTGAAGCTTTCTTT; cdr3_aa: CSASVASTTEAFF
clone_size: .; cdr3_length: 12; v_call: TRBV29-1; j_call: TRBJ2-4; d_call: .; cdr3_nt: TGCAGCGCCGTGGTTGGGGAGAACATTCAGTACTTC; cdr3_aa: CSAVVGENIQYF
clone_size: .; cdr3_length: 14; v_call: TRBV6-5; j_call: TRBJ1-4; d_call: .; cdr3_nt: TGTGCCAGCAGTCGACGGGTCCAGCGGGAAAAACTGTTTTTT; cdr3_aa: CASSRRVQREKLFF
clone_size: .; cdr3_length: 15; v_call: TRBV6-5; j_call: TRBJ1-5; d_call: .; cdr3_nt: TGTGCCAGCAGTTTCACAGGGTCTCGCAATCAGCCCCAGCATTTT; cdr3_aa: CASSFTGSRNQPQHF
clone_size: .; cdr3_length: 17; v_call: TRBV28; j_call: TRBJ1-1; d_call: .; cdr3_nt: TGTGCCAGCAGTTTCCTTTGGCTCGCGCAGGGTGGTACTGAAGCTTTCTTT; cdr3_aa: CASSFLWLAQGGTEAFF
clone_size: .; cdr3_length: 15; v_call: TRBV9; j_call: TRBJ2-1; d_call: .; cdr3_nt: TGTGCCAGCAGCACTGACCAGGGACTCTACAATGAGCAGTTCTTC; cdr3_aa: CASSTDQGLYNEQFF
clone_size: .; cdr3_length: 15; v_call: TRBV29-1; j_call: TRBJ1-2; d_call: .; cdr3_nt: TGCAGCGTTGAAGATCGAATCAGGGGAAGCTATGGCTACACCTTC; cdr3_aa: CSVEDRIRGSYGYTF
clone_size: .; cdr3_length: 16; v_call: TRBV7-9; j_call: TRBJ1-4; d_call: .; cdr3_nt: TGTGCCAGCAGCTCACTAGGGACGGCAACTAATGAAAAACTGTTTTTT; cdr3_aa: CASSSLGTATNEKLFF
clone_size: once; cdr3_length: 14; v_call: TRBV15; j_call: TRBJ1-1; d_call: .; cdr3_nt: TGTGCCACCAGCAGAGGGTGGGGCAACACTGAAGCTTTCTTT; cdr3_aa: CATSRGWGNTEAFF
clone_size: once; cdr3_length: 16; v_call: TRBV10-3; j_call: TRBJ2-1; d_call: TRBD1; cdr3_nt: TGTGCCATCAGCTCCGGGACAGGGCGTATTTACAATGAGCAGTTCTTC; cdr3_aa: CAISSGTGRIYNEQFF
clone_size: once; cdr3_length: 14; v_call: TRBV9; j_call: TRBJ2-1; d_call: .; cdr3_nt: TGTGCCAGCAGCGTACACGGGAGCTACAATGAGCAGTTCTTC; cdr3_aa: CASSVHGSYNEQFF
clone_size: .; cdr3_length: 16; v_call: TRBV5-1; j_call: TRBJ1-3; d_call: .; cdr3_nt: TGCGCCAGCAGCTTGGCCGCGGGGGCAACTGGAAACACCATATATTTT; cdr3_aa: CASSLAAGATGNTIYF
clone_size: .; cdr3_length: 14; v_call: TRBV21-1; j_call: TRBJ1-5; d_call: .; cdr3_nt: TGTGCCAGCAGCAAACGCCAGGGGGATCAGCCCCAGCATTTT; cdr3_aa: CASSKRQGDQPQHF
clone_size: .; cdr3_length: 13; v_call: TRBV3-1/TRBV3-2; j_call: TRBJ2-5; d_call: TRBD2; cdr3_nt: TGTGCCAGCAGCCAACAGGGAGGGGAGACCCAGTACTTC; cdr3_aa: CASSQQGGETQYF
clone_size: .; cdr3_length: 13; v_call: TRBV4-3; j_call: TRBJ2-7; d_call: TRBD1; cdr3_nt: TGCGCCAGCAGCCAATCCGACAGGGGCGAGCAGTACTTC; cdr3_aa: CASSQSDRGEQYF
clone_size: .; cdr3_length: 13; v_call: TRBV6-2/TRBV6-3; j_call: TRBJ2-7; d_call: TRBD1; cdr3_nt: TGTGCCAGCAGTCAGGGGGCCTTCTACGAGCAGTACTTC; cdr3_aa: CASSQGAFYEQYF
clone_size: .; cdr3_length: 15; v_call: TRBV5-1; j_call: TRBJ1-3; d_call: .; cdr3_nt: TGCGCCAGCAGCTTGGTCGGAGGGGAAGGAAACACCATATATTTT; cdr3_aa: CASSLVGGEGNTIYF
clone_size: .; cdr3_length: 12; v_call: TRBV29-1; j_call: TRBJ2-2; d_call: .; cdr3_nt: TGCAGCGTTGCCTCTGGCACCGGGGAGCTGTTTTTT; cdr3_aa: CSVASGTGELFF
clone_size: once; cdr3_length: 16; v_call: TRBV18; j_call: TRBJ2-7; d_call: TRBD2; cdr3_nt: TGTGCCAGCTCGTCCGGACTAGCGGGAAGCTCCTACGAGCAGTACTTC; cdr3_aa: CASSSGLAGSSYEQYF
clone_size: .; cdr3_length: 15; v_call: TRBV5-1; j_call: TRBJ1-2; d_call: TRBD1; cdr3_nt: TGCGCCAGCAGCTTTGGCTCCGGGACAGGCGATGGCTACACCTTC; cdr3_aa: CASSFGSGTGDGYTF
clone_size: .; cdr3_length: 16; v_call: TRBV28; j_call: TRBJ2-1; d_call: TRBD2; cdr3_nt: TGTGCCAGCAGCCCCGGGACTAGCGGGAGAATTCGCGAGCAGTTCTTC; cdr3_aa: CASSPGTSGRIREQFF
clone_size: .; cdr3_length: 14; v_call: TRBV7-8; j_call: TRBJ2-1; d_call: TRBD2; cdr3_nt: TGTGCCAGCAACCCGGGGGGTTCCTACAATGAGCAGTTCTTC; cdr3_aa: CASNPGGSYNEQFF
clone_size: .; cdr3_length: 13; v_call: TRBV13; j_call: TRBJ2-1; d_call: .; cdr3_nt: TGTGCCAGCAGCTTAGCGGGGGTAAATGAGCAGTTCTTC; cdr3_aa: CASSLAGVNEQFF
clone_size: .; cdr3_length: 11; v_call: TRBV5-1; j_call: TRBJ2-7; d_call: .; cdr3_nt: TGCGCCAGCAGCCCCGGGGTCGAGCAGTACTTC; cdr3_aa: CASSPGVEQYF
clone_size: .; cdr3_length: 18; v_call: TRBV21-1; j_call: TRBJ1-6; d_call: .; cdr3_nt: TGTGCCAGCAGCAATGGGGATGACAGGGAGACATGGAATTCACCCCTCCACTTT; cdr3_aa: CASSNGDDRETWNSPLHF
clone_size: .; cdr3_length: 16; v_call: TRBV9; j_call: TRBJ1-2; d_call: .; cdr3_nt: TGTGCCAGCAGCGTAGCGGGCCACCGGCGAGGCTATGGCTACACCTTC; cdr3_aa: CASSVAGHRRGYGYTF
clone_size: once; cdr3_length: 14; v_call: TRBV10-3; j_call: TRBJ1-6; d_call: .; cdr3_nt: TGTGCCATCAGTGAGGCGGGGGGGCATTCACCCCTCCACTTT; cdr3_aa: CAISEAGGHSPLHF
clone_size: .; cdr3_length: 16; v_call: TRBV7-2; j_call: TRBJ2-2; d_call: TRBD2; cdr3_nt: TGTGCCAGCAGCTTACGACTAGCGGGAGGAACCGGGGAGCTGTTTTTT; cdr3_aa: CASSLRLAGGTGELFF
clone_size: .; cdr3_length: 13; v_call: TRBV6-5; j_call: TRBJ1-5; d_call: .; cdr3_nt: TGTGCCAGCCGATTGACAGTCGATCAGCCCCAGCATTTT; cdr3_aa: CASRLTVDQPQHF
clone_size: .; cdr3_length: 15; v_call: TRBV28; j_call: TRBJ1-3; d_call: .; cdr3_nt: TGTGCCAGCAGCTCATGGGTCCGCTCTGGAAACACCATATATTTT; cdr3_aa: CASSSWVRSGNTIYF
clone_size: .; cdr3_length: 12; v_call: TRBV12-3/TRBV12-4; j_call: TRBJ1-4; d_call: .; cdr3_nt: TGTGCCAGCAGTCTCGCAGACGAAAAACTGTTTTTT; cdr3_aa: CASSLADEKLFF
clone_size: .; cdr3_length: 16; v_call: TRBV6-5; j_call: TRBJ2-1; d_call: .; cdr3_nt: TGTGCCAGCAGTTACTCGAAGCAAGGGGGGGACAATGAGCAGTTCTTC; cdr3_aa: CASSYSKQGGDNEQFF
clone_size: .; cdr3_length: 18; v_call: TRBV7-8; j_call: TRBJ1-5; d_call: TRBD1; cdr3_nt: TGTGCCAGCAGCACCTATAGGGTGACAGGGTACGGCAATCAGCCCCAGCATTTT; cdr3_aa: CASSTYRVTGYGNQPQHF
clone_size: .; cdr3_length: 11; v_call: TRBV6-2/TRBV6-3; j_call: TRBJ2-7; d_call: .; cdr3_nt: TGTGCCAGCAGTGGACTACTTGAGCAGTACTTC; cdr3_aa: CASSGLLEQYF
clone_size: .; cdr3_length: 16; v_call: TRBV15; j_call: TRBJ1-2; d_call: .; cdr3_nt: TGTGCCACCAGCAGCGATCGCGAGGACAGCCACTATGGCTACACCTTC; cdr3_aa: CATSSDREDSHYGYTF
clone_size: .; cdr3_length: 15; v_call: TRBV6-1; j_call: TRBJ1-5; d_call: .; cdr3_nt: TGTGCCAGCAGTGAACCGGGGCGGGCCAGTCAGCCCCAGCATTTT; cdr3_aa: CASSEPGRASQPQHF
clone_size: .; cdr3_length: 15; v_call: TRBV11-2; j_call: TRBJ1-1; d_call: .; cdr3_nt: TGTGCCAGCAGCTGGGACCCCCGAAGGGCCACTGAAGCTTTCTTT; cdr3_aa: CASSWDPRRATEAFF
clone_size: .; cdr3_length: 13; v_call: TRBV12-3/TRBV12-4; j_call: TRBJ1-2; d_call: .; cdr3_nt: TGTGCCAGCAGCCCCCCCTGGGATTATGGCTACACCTTC; cdr3_aa: CASSPPWDYGYTF
clone_size: .; cdr3_length: 14; v_call: TRBV18; j_call: TRBJ2-7; d_call: .; cdr3_nt: TGTGCCAGCTCACCCTCTCTAGGGGAGTACGAGCAGTACTTC; cdr3_aa: CASSPSLGEYEQYF
clone_size: .; cdr3_length: 14; v_call: TRBV2; j_call: TRBJ2-7; d_call: .; cdr3_nt: TGTGCCAGCAGTGACGCCGGGTTGGGTCTCGAGCAGTACTTC; cdr3_aa: CASSDAGLGLEQYF
clone_size: .; cdr3_length: 14; v_call: TRBV24-1; j_call: TRBJ2-7; d_call: TRBD1; cdr3_nt: TGTGCCACCAGTGACCCCGGACAGGGAAGCGAGCAGTACTTC; cdr3_aa: CATSDPGQGSEQYF
clone_size: .; cdr3_length: 19; v_call: TRBV6-7; j_call: TRBJ1-6; d_call: TRBD1; cdr3_nt: TGTGCCAGCAGTTCCCTGGACAGGGAGGAAGCCAGGCGTAATTCACCCCTCCACTTT; cdr3_aa: CASSSLDREEARRNSPLHF